These 3 T cell receptor beta chains originate from one sample sequenced in a study of blood T cell repertoires in COVID-19. The method was immunoSEQ multiplex PCR; TCRdb's version includes in-frame clones alone and lacks a portion of them. The table lists about 140,000 clones, 77% of them singletons. Material for sequencing was peripheral blood. Receptor source: a woman aged 50 to 65 with active or convalescent COVID-19.

This chain connects TRBV7-9 to TRBJ2-1; D call uncertain. V lost 5 bases and J lost 1, with 9 bases in between. The length of the CDR3 is 14 residues. Germline loops: CDR1 SEHNR, CDR2 FQNEAQ (reference sequence). The CDR3 here is CASSQVPSYNEQFF. CDR3 sequence (DNA): TGTGCCAGCAGCCAGGTTCCATCCTACAATGAGCAGTTCTTC.

J is TRBJ1-6 and V is TRBV7-9, with D possibly being TRBD1 (6 bases). The CDR3 extends over 13 amino acids. Germline CDR1 SEHNR, CDR2 FQNEAQ (reference sequence). V lost 5 bases to trimming and J lost 5 bases, with 7 bases between them. The CDR3 bases are TGTGCCAGCAGCCCAGGGGATAATTCACCCCTCCACTTT. Translation gives CASSPGDNSPLHF.

CDR3: CSVWTATNEKLFF. The CDR3 nucleotides are TGCAGCGTATGGACAGCAACTAATGAAAAACTGTTTTTT. The chain combines TRBV29-1 with TRBJ1-4; D possibly corresponds to TRBD1 (6 bases). The CDR3 consists of 13 residues. Per germline, CDR1 SQVTM and CDR2 ANQGSEA. V was pared by 6 bases and J by 0 bases, with 8 bases between.